One sample yielded the 3 T cell receptor beta chains listed below, sequenced in a study of regulatory and conventional T cells in RAG deficiency (TCRdb year 2017). The library relied on the immunoSEQ multiplex PCR assay. TCRdb holds this immuneACCESS table with in-frame rearrangements only. Some clones are missing; in checked studies, unresolved V genes explain under half, and the rest has no known cause. Across this sample there are tens of thousands of clones, with about 90% seen only once. Roughly 0.74% of the sample belongs to the ten largest clones. Before genomic DNA was extracted, regulatory T cells were isolated from blood as CD4+CD25-high CD127-low cells. This sample also appeared in a second study, on regulatory T cells. The second source states: The multiplex PCR relied on 52 forward TRBV primers and 13 reverse TRBJ primers, and amplification bias was corrected through assay-based and computational methods.

The material sequenced was Tregs sorted from blood. The receptors were gathered from a human donor in good health.

The CDR3 spells CASSFAGNYGYTF. In DNA form, the CDR3 reads TGCGCCAGCAGCTTCGCAGGGAACTATGGCTACACCTTC. The rearrangement joins TRBV5-1 to TRBJ1-2, with D possibly matching TRBD1 (5 bases). The CDR3 spans 13 residues. In germline, CDR1 is SGHRS, CDR2 YFSETQ. Trimming shortened V by 2 bases and J by 2 bases, and 7 bases separated the two germline ends.

As DNA, the CDR3 is TGTGCCAGCAGTGGCCTGACAGGGAACACTGAAGCTTTCTTT. Protein product: CASSGLTGNTEAFF. The chain uses TRBV25-1 and TRBJ1-1, with TRBD1 as a possible D gene (6 bases). The CDR3 loop spans 14 amino acids. Between the trimmed V and J ends, which lost 4 bases and 1 base, there was a span of 10 bases. CDR1 and CDR2 from the germline V gene are MGHDK and SYGVNS.

The chain couples TRBV5-1 to TRBJ1-3; TRBD1 matches at 7 bases. The CDR3 has 15 residues. The germline V gene has CDR1 SGHRS and CDR2 YFSETQ. After removal of 5 bases from V and 1 base from J, the junction contained 6 bases not matched to a gene. The CDR3 DNA sequence: TGCGCCAGCAGAACGACAGGGAATTCTGGAAACACCATATATTTT. It yields the protein CASRTTGNSGNTIYF.